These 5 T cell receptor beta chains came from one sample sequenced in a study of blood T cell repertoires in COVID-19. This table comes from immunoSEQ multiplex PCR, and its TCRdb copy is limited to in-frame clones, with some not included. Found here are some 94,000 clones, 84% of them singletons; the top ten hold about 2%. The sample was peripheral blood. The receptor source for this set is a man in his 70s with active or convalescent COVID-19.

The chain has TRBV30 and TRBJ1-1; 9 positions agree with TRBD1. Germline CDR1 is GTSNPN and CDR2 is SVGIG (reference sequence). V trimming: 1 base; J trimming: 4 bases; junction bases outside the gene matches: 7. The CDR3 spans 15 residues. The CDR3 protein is CAWSEGTGWATEAFF. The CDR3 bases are TGTGCCTGGAGTGAAGGGACAGGGTGGGCCACTGAAGCTTTCTTT.

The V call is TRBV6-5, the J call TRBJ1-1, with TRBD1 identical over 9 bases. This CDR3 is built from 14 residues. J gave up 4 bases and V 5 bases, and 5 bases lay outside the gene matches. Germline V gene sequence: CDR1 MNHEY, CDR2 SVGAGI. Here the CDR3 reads CASSPADRGTEAFF. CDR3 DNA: TGTGCCAGCAGTCCGGCGGACAGGGGCACTGAAGCTTTCTTT.

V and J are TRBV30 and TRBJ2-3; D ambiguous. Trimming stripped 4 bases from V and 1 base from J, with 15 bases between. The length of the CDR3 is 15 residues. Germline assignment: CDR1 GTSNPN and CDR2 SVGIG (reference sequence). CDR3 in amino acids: CAWMAPLIRTDTQYF. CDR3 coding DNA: TGTGCCTGGATGGCTCCCTTAATTCGCACAGATACGCAGTATTTT.

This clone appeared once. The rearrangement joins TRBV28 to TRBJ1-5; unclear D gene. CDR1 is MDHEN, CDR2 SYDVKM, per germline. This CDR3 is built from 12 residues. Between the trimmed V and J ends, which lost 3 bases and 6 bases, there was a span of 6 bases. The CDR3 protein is CASSFFSQPQHF. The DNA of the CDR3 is TGTGCCAGCAGTTTTTTCTCTCAGCCCCAGCATTTT. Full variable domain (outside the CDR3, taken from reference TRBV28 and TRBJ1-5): DVKVTQSSRYLVKRTGEKVFLECVQDMDHENMFWYRQDPGLGLRLIYFSYDVKMKEKGDIPEGYSVSREKKERFSLILESASTNQTSMYLCASSFFSQPQHFGDGTRLSIL.

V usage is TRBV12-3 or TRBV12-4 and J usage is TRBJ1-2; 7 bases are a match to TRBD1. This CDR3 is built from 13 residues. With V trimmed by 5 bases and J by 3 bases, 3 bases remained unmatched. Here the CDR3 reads CASSPDRDYGYTF. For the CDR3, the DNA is TGTGCCAGCAGTCCCGACAGGGACTATGGCTACACCTTC.